This T cell receptor (beta chain) was sequenced in a study of blood T cell repertoires in COVID-19. Looking at the study overall: In each case, the material was cDNA or gDNA derived from T cells, B-cell-depleted T cells, or PBMCs.

Original methodology: From reference gene primer amplification, estimates of nucleated cell counts were derived. Sequenced by immunoSEQ multiplex PCR; TCRdb stores in-frame clones only, minus some. V and J calls and clone size are those listed in that table; D and trimming were worked out from the DNA. Of some 130,000 clones listed, 90% were seen once; the top ten hold around 3.8%. The CDR3 sequence is 16 residues long. Trimming stripped 3 bases from V and 5 bases from J, with 20 bases between. The germline gives CDR1 SGHRS, CDR2 YFSETQ. Sequenced sample: peripheral blood. The clonotype was recovered from a man aged 45-65 years with active COVID-19. The chain carries TRBV5-1 and TRBJ2-5, with D perhaps TRBD2 (6 bases). Written as DNA, the CDR3 is TGCGCCAGCAGCTCCGGACTATTGGGAGCGAGCGAGACCCAGTACTTC. Amino acids: CASSSGLLGASETQYF.